This T cell receptor (beta chain) was identified during a study of OX40 agonist ivuxolimab in advanced cancers. The CDR3 totals 12 residues. The V and J ends lost 3 bases and 13 bases, in that order; junction bases with no gene match: 5. Germline CDR1 GTSNPN, CDR2 SVGIG (reference sequence). The protocol was immunoSEQ multiplex PCR, while the TCRdb copy is restricted to in-frame clones and leaves out a portion. The table records 70,000 to 75,000 clones, 92% of them present only once. This rearrangement joins TRBV30 to TRBJ2-1; 11 nucleotides match TRBD2. The origin of this receptor is an adult with an advanced solid tumor such as melanoma, head and neck, liver or kidney cancer. Sequenced material: CD4+ or CD8+ T cells sorted from blood, taken in a trial of the OX40 agonist ivuxolimab. The CDR3 DNA reads TGTGCCTGGAGGGTAGCGGGAGGGCCCCAGTTCTTC. This codes for CAWRVAGGPQFF. The full variable domain, its missing parts supplied by reference TRBV30 and TRBJ2-1, is SQTIHQWPATLVQPVGSPLSLECTVEGTSNPNLYWYRQAAGRGLQLLFYSVGIGQISSEVPQNLSASRPQDRQFILSSKKLLLSDSGFYLCAWRVAGGPQFFGPGTRLTVL.